A selection of T cell receptor beta chains follows, all from one sample in a study of identical twins. TCRdb reprocessed the 5' RACE reads with MiXCR, giving one entry per CDR3 protein. Here the sample spans 1.5 million to 2 million distinct CDR3 sequences, roughly a third being singletons. Input material: cord blood. These TCRs come from a newborn girl in good health. Both conserved end residues are part of each CDR3. D genes are given only for firm matches. Size is omitted from some rows. Given values are once, few, many or a class for expanded clones.

length	V	size	J	D	DNA	CDR3
13	TRBV24-1	.	TRBJ2-7	.	TGTGCCACCAGTGCTCCGACCGACTGCGAGCAGTACTTC	CATSAPTDCEQYF
15	TRBV25-1	.	TRBJ2-5	.	TGTGCCAGCACTCGGGGCAGGGGCACCAGAGAGACCCAGTACTTC	CASTRGRGTRETQYF
15	TRBV9	.	TRBJ2-3	.	TGTGCCAGCAGCGTGAGGTCTTCTAGCACAGATACGCAGTATTTT	CASSVRSSSTDTQYF
15	TRBV24-1	.	TRBJ2-5	TRBD2	TGTGTCACCAGTGGTCCGACTAGCTCCTACAATGAGCAGTACTTC	CVTSGPTSSYNEQYF
19	TRBV7-2	once	TRBJ1-2	.	TGTGCCAGCAGCTCCCCGGCCGCGATAGGACGGAAAGCTAACTATGGCTACACCTTC	CASSSPAAIGRKANYGYTF
14	TRBV6-5	few	TRBJ2-3	.	TGTGCCAGCAGTTACCGCCCGTTTTTGGATACGCAGTATTTT	CASSYRPFLDTQYF
19	TRBV7-8	few	TRBJ2-5	.	TGTGCCAGCAGCTTACCAACCGGGACAAAGGGGCCACTACAAGAGACCCAGTACTTC	CASSLPTGTKGPLQETQYF
18	TRBV10-3	.	TRBJ2-3	.	TGTGCCATCAGTGACCCCGGGGTCGCGGGGCGGCCCACAGATACGCAGTATTTT	CAISDPGVAGRPTDTQYF
19	TRBV5-1	.	TRBJ2-3	.	TGCGCCAGCAGCTTTCCCCGCGGGACTCAACCAGCAAGGGGAGATACGCAGTATTTT	CASSFPRGTQPARGDTQYF
15	TRBV6-1	.	TRBJ2-1	TRBD2	TGTGCCAGCAATGAAGGGACTAGCGGAAACAATGAGCAGTTCTTC	CASNEGTSGNNEQFF
14	TRBV7-9	.	TRBJ1-5	.	TGTGCCAGCAGCTCCGGGGGTATCGGCCAGCCCCAGCATTTT	CASSSGGIGQPQHF
11	TRBV29-1	many	TRBJ2-1	.	TGCAGCGCTACTACTACAGGGTTTCAGTTCTTC	CSATTTGFQFF